These 14 T cell receptor beta chains originate from one sample sequenced in a study of beta chain features in type 1 diabetes. Reverse transcribing all isolated RNA meant expressed TCRB transcripts were sequenced. This table comes from immunoSEQ multiplex PCR, and its TCRdb copy is limited to in-frame clones, with some not included. The data show some 410,000 clones, roughly 13% seen once. What was sequenced was naive CD4+ T cells from blood. The receptors were gathered from a man younger than 40 in good health.

V usage is TRBV6-6 and J usage is TRBJ2-5, with D possibly being TRBD1 or TRBD2 (5 bases each). V was trimmed by 6 bases and J by 5 bases, leaving 16 bases between them. The germline V gene has CDR1 MNHNY and CDR2 SVGAGI (reference sequence). The CDR3 totals 14 residues. This CDR3 reads CASRHNGARETQYF. CDR3 coding DNA: TGTGCCAGCAGACACAACGGGGCACGGGAGACCCAGTACTTC.

A few counts support this clone. The V and J genes are TRBV7-2 and TRBJ1-2; D unclear. This CDR3 region has 11 residues. Germline CDR1 reads SGHTA; CDR2 reads FQGNSA. With 3 bases removed from V and 5 bases from J, the gap between germline ends came to 4 bases. The DNA for the CDR3 is TGTGCCAGCAGCTTTGATTATGGCTACACCTTC. This sequence encodes CASSFDYGYTF.

This clone turned up a few times. CDR3 sequence (DNA): TGTGCCAGCAGCGTAGACCAGGGGAATGAGCAGTTCTTC. Translating it yields CASSVDQGNEQFF. The chain has TRBV9 and TRBJ2-1, with D maybe TRBD1 (6 bases). CDR3 length: 13 amino acids. Per germline, CDR1 SGDLS and CDR2 YYNGEE. Trimming shortened V by 0 bases and J by 7 bases, and 8 bases separated the two germline ends.

This clone was seen only a few times. The genes are TRBV11-2 and TRBJ2-5; D remains unclear. There are 15 residues in the CDR3. Between the trimmed V and J ends, which lost 5 bases and 2 bases, there was a span of 15 bases. Germline values: CDR1 SGHAT, CDR2 FQNNGV. The CDR3 region has the DNA TGTGCCAGCAGCCGCCTATTGATACAGCAAGAGACCCAGTACTTC. Protein sequence: CASSRLLIQQETQYF.

V usage is TRBV5-1 and J usage is TRBJ2-1; 10 nucleotides line up with TRBD2. The CDR3 length is 16 residues. The germline CDR1 and CDR2 sequences are SGHRS and YFSETQ. Trimming removed 0 bases from V and 6 bases from J; junction bases left unmatched: 6. The CDR3 loop is CASSLAPSGSFNEQFF. CDR3 nucleotides: TGCGCCAGCAGCTTGGCCCCTAGCGGGAGCTTCAATGAGCAGTTCTTC.

A few counts support this clone. The V gene is TRBV10-3, the J gene TRBJ2-3; D uncertain. Looked up from germline, CDR1 is ENHRY and CDR2 is SYGVKD. This CDR3 is built from 12 residues. V was pared by 7 bases and J by 4 bases, with 9 bases between. As DNA, the CDR3 is TGTGCCATCAAAGGGTCTCCAGATACGCAGTATTTT. This gives the protein CAIKGSPDTQYF.

This clone was counted only a few times. The chain recombines TRBV5-1 with TRBJ2-1; 11 nucleotides line up with TRBD2. Unmatched junction bases numbered 1, after V lost 2 bases and J lost 6 bases. The CDR3 sequence is 14 residues long. The V gene's germline CDR1 is SGHRS and CDR2 YFSETQ. The CDR3 sequence: CASSFSGRANEQFF. The CDR3 region has the DNA TGCGCCAGCAGCTTTAGCGGGAGGGCCAATGAGCAGTTCTTC.

The V call is TRBV5-4, the J call TRBJ1-2; 7 bases are a match to TRBD1. The V segment lost 0 bases and the J segment 0 bases; nucleotides outside the gene matches: 2. The CDR3 spans 15 residues. Germline V gene sequence: CDR1 SGHNT, CDR2 YYREEE (reference sequence). CDR3 amino acids: CASSLGGTANYGYTF. In nucleotides, the CDR3 is TGTGCCAGCAGCTTGGGTGGGACAGCTAACTATGGCTACACCTTC.

The table lists this clone with a few counts. This sequence joins TRBV25-1 and TRBJ2-3; D is undetermined. With 4 bases removed from V and 10 bases from J, the gap between germline ends came to 12 bases. This CDR3 contains 12 residues. Germline values: CDR1 MGHDK, CDR2 SYGVNS. CDR3 region: CASSVVGFSQYF. The CDR3, as DNA: TGTGCCAGCAGTGTGGTTGGATTTTCGCAGTATTTT.

This rearrangement joins TRBV23-1 to TRBJ2-5; D could derive from TRBD1 or TRBD2 (5 bases each). TRBV23-1 is filed as an ORF, its function uncertain. CDR3 length: 16 residues. V lost 4 bases to trimming and J lost 1 base, with 16 bases between them. The CDR3 DNA follows: TGCGCCAGCAGTCCCCTAAATGGGGGAGTCCAAGAGACCCAGTACTTC. As protein: CASSPLNGGVQETQYF.

The chain employs TRBV27 and TRBJ1-2, with 8 bases matching TRBD1. Unmatched junction bases numbered 7, after V lost 4 bases and J lost 3 bases. CDR3 size: 15 residues. Germline V gene sequence: CDR1 MNHEY, CDR2 SMNVEV (reference sequence). CDR3 nucleotide sequence: TGTGCCAGCAGTTCCAGGGGGCGGGGCGACTATGGCTACACCTTC. Encoded protein: CASSSRGRGDYGYTF.

The V gene is TRBV7-2, the J gene TRBJ2-7; TRBD2 might be the D (5 bases). Trimming shortened V by 1 base and J by 4 bases, and 8 bases separated the two germline ends. The CDR3 length is 13 residues. Germline V gene sequence: CDR1 SGHTA, CDR2 FQGNSA. The CDR3 coding sequence is TGTGCCAGCAGCTTAGACCCGGGATACGAGCAGTACTTC. Protein: CASSLDPGYEQYF.

This chain links TRBV2 with TRBJ2-6; weak D call: TRBD1 (5 bases). CDR3 length equals 12 residues. Germline loops: CDR1 SNHLY, CDR2 FYNNEI. V lost 4 bases and J 8 bases, leaving 6 bases between the germline ends. The CDR3 loop is CASSAGTNVLTF. DNA of the CDR3: TGTGCCAGCAGTGCAGGGACCAACGTCCTGACTTTC.

The chain has TRBV27 and TRBJ2-7, with TRBD1 matching over 11 bases. The CDR3 sequence is 15 residues long. The germline V gene encodes CDR1 MNHEY and CDR2 SMNVEV (reference sequence). V was clipped by 6 bases and J by 6 bases; unmatched bases: 10. CDR3: CASSPGAGTGGEQYF. CDR3 DNA sequence: TGTGCCAGCAGCCCCGGGGCGGGGACAGGGGGCGAGCAGTACTTC.